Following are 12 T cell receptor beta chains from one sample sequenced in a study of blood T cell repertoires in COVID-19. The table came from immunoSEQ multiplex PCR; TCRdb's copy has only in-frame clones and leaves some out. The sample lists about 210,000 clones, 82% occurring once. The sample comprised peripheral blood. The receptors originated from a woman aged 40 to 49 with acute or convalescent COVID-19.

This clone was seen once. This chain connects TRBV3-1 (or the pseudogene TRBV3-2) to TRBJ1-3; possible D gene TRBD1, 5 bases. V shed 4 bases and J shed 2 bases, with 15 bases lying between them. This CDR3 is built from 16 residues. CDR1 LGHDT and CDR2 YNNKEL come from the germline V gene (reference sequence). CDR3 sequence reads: CASSLKIQVPGNTIYF. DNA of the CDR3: TGTGCCAGCAGCCTCAAAATACAGGTCCCTGGAAACACCATATATTTT.

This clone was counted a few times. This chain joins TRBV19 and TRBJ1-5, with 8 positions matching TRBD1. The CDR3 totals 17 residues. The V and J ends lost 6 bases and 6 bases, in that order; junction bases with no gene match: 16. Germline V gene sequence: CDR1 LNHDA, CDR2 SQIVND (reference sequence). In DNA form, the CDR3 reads TGTGCCAGTAGCCTTTCCCCGGTGGACAGGGTTTTTCAGCCCCAGCATTTT. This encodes CASSLSPVDRVFQPQHF. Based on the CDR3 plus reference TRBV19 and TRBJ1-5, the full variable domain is DGGITQSPKYLFRKEGQNVTLSCEQNLNHDAMYWYRQDPGQGLRLIYYSQIVNDFQKGDIAEGYSVSREKKESFPLTVTSAQKNPTAFYLCASSLSPVDRVFQPQHFGDGTRLSIL.

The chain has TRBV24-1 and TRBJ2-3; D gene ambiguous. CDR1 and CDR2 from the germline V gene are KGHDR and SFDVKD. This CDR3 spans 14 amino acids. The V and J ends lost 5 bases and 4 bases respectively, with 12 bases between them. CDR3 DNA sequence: TGTGCCACCAGTGTGGGTGTGGGCCCAGATACGCAGTATTTT. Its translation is CATSVGVGPDTQYF.

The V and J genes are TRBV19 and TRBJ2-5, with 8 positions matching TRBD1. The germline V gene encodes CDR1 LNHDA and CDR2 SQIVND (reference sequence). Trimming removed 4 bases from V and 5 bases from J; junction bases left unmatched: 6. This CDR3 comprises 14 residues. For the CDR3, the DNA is TGTGCCAGTAGTACCGGACAGGGCCGGGAGACCCAGTACTTC. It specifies CASSTGQGRETQYF.

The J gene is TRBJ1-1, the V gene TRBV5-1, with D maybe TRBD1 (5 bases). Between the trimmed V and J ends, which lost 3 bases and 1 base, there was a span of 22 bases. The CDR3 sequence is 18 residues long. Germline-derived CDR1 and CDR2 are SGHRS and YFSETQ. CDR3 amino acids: CASSSRPPPRRGNTEAFF. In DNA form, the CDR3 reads TGCGCCAGCAGCTCGCGGCCCCCCCCGAGAAGGGGGAACACTGAAGCTTTCTTT.

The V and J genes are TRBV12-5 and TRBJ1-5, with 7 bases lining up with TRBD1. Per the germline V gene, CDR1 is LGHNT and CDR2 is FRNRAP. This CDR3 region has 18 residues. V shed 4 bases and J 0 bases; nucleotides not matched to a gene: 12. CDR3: CASGSTITGAYSNQPQHF. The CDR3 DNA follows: TGTGCTAGTGGTTCCACCATTACAGGGGCCTATAGCAATCAGCCCCAGCATTTT.

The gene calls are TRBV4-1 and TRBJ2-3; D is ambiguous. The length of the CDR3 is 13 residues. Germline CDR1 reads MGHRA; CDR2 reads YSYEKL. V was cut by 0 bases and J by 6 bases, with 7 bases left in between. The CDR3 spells CASSQDTPDTQYF. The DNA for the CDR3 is TGCGCCAGCAGCCAAGATACACCTGATACGCAGTATTTT.

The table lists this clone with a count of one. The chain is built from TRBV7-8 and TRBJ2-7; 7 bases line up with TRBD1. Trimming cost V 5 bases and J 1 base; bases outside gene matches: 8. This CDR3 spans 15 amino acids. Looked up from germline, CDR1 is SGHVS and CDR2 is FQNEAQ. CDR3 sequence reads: CASSPLRDRSYEQYF. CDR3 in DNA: TGTGCCAGCAGCCCCTTAAGGGACAGATCCTACGAGCAGTACTTC.

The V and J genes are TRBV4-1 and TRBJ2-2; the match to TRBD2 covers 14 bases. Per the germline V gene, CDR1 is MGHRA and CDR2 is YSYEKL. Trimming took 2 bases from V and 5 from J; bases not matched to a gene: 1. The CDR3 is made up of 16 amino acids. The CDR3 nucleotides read TGCGCCAGCAGCCAACGACTAGCGGGAGGGACCGGGGAGCTGTTTTTT. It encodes CASSQRLAGGTGELFF.

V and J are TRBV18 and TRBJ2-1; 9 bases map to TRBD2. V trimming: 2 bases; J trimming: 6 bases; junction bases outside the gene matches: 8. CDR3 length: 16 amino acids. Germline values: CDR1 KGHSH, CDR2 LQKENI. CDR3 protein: CASSPEVAGVPNEQFF. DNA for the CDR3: TGTGCCAGCTCACCAGAGGTAGCGGGGGTCCCCAATGAGCAGTTCTTC.

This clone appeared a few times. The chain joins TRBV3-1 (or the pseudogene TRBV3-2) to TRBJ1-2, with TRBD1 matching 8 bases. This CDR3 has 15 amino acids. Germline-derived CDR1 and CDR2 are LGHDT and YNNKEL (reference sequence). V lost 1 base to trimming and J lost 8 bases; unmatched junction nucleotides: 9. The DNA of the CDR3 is TGTGCCAGCAGCCAAGTGCCAGGGGGCGCGGGAGGCTACACCTTC. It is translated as CASSQVPGGAGGYTF.

CDR3 coding DNA: TGTGCCAGCAGCCCACGACTAGCGGGGCGCACAGATACGCAGTATTTT. It encodes CASSPRLAGRTDTQYF. The chain combines TRBV7-2 with TRBJ2-3, with 11 bases aligning to TRBD2. Germline CDR1 is SGHTA and CDR2 is FQGNSA. V lost 5 bases to trimming and J lost 1 base; unmatched junction nucleotides: 5. The CDR3 is 16 residues long.